This paragraph covers one T cell receptor beta chain sequence. Its antigen is still unknown. These data are taken from a study of type 1 and type 2 diabetes patients. Whole-study context: From PBMCs, CD4+ and CD8+ T cells were isolated by magnetic microbeads. A total of about 19,000,000 paired-end reads came from the whole study.

Study results and caveats: Type 2 diabetes and control samples shared highly correlated V and J usage, averaging roughly 0.97.

Germline CDR1 SGHTA, CDR2 FQGNSA. This CDR3 is built from 19 residues. Trimming took 5 bases from V and 1 from J, leaving 21 bases between them. Amplification started from genomic DNA. Multiplex PCR with 30 forward and 13 reverse primers amplified the TCR beta CDR3. TCRdb called the multiplex PCR reads again in MiXCR, with one record for every CDR3 protein. The sample has approximately 260,000 distinct CDR3 sequences, 40% to 50% seen once. The source material was peripheral blood mononuclear cells (PBMCs). This chain links TRBV7-2 with TRBJ2-6; D might be TRBD1 (6 bases). The clonotype originates from a man between 18 and 35 years old with type 2 diabetes. The CDR3 region is CASSQDPAGVVSGANVLTF. CDR3 in DNA: TGTGCCAGCAGCCAAGATCCGGCAGGGGTGGTTTCTGGGGCCAACGTCCTGACTTTC.